These 22 T cell receptor beta chains were all obtained from the same sample, sequenced in a study of T cell responses to AZD1222 COVID-19 vaccine. Profiling relied on immunoSEQ multiplex PCR, and the TCRdb table lists in-frame clones only, not all of them. The sample lists 150,000 or so clones, approximately 90% occurring once. The specimen comprised peripheral blood, sampled on day 0 of AZD1222 vaccination. Every receptor here comes from an adult in good health.

The chain has TRBV7-9 and TRBJ2-3; the match to TRBD2 covers 12 bases. Germline V gives CDR1 SEHNR, CDR2 FQNEAQ (reference sequence). This CDR3 contains 17 residues. The ends lost 7 bases at V and 4 bases at J; junction bases unmatched: 12. CDR3 region: CASMSPTSGRTSDTQYF. The DNA for the CDR3 is TGTGCCAGCATGAGTCCTACTAGCGGGAGGACATCAGATACGCAGTATTTT.

The chain uses TRBV10-3 and TRBJ1-1; D is possibly TRBD1 (5 bases). Trimming cost V 2 bases and J 1 base, with 11 bases left between them. The CDR3 has 15 residues. The germline CDR1 and CDR2 sequences are ENHRY and SYGVKD. For the CDR3, the DNA is TGTGCCATCAGTGAGGGGGGAGTTGGGAACACTGAAGCTTTCTTT. Encoded protein: CAISEGGVGNTEAFF.

The genes are TRBV24-1 and TRBJ2-1; 9 positions match TRBD2. Per the germline V gene, CDR1 is KGHDR and CDR2 is SFDVKD. Trimming at V came to 4 bases and at J to 9 bases, leaving 9 bases not matched to a gene. The CDR3 is 15 amino acids. The CDR3 sequence is CATSDPGTSNREQFF. The CDR3 coding sequence is TGTGCCACCAGTGACCCCGGGACTAGCAATCGTGAGCAGTTCTTC.

The chain has TRBV7-3 and TRBJ2-1; D might be TRBD2 (5 bases). Germline V lookup: CDR1 SGHTA, CDR2 FQGTGA. The CDR3 is 16 residues long. V lost 0 bases and J 3 bases, leaving 12 bases between the germline ends. The CDR3 protein is CASSLTGREGYNEQFF. The CDR3 DNA reads TGTGCCAGCAGCTTAACAGGTAGAGAGGGCTACAATGAGCAGTTCTTC. The full variable domain, rest sourced from reference TRBV7-3 and TRBJ2-1, is GAGVSQTPSNKVTEKGKYVELRCDPISGHTALYWYRQSLGQGPEFLIYFQGTGAADDSGLPNDRFFAVRPEGSVSTLKIQRTERGDSAVYLCASSLTGREGYNEQFFGPGTRLTVL.

This chain joins TRBV29-1 and TRBJ2-1; the match to TRBD1 covers 8 bases. The V gene end was trimmed by 8 bases and the J gene end by 8 bases; junction bases not matched to a gene: 11. The germline V gene has CDR1 SQVTM and CDR2 ANQGSEA. The CDR3 extends over 13 amino acids. The CDR3 region is CSYSPRGLDEQFF. DNA of the CDR3: TGCAGCTACTCCCCCAGGGGGCTGGATGAGCAGTTCTTC.

This clone was found once. The chain has TRBV7-2 and TRBJ2-1; possible D gene TRBD2, 6 bases. The V gene's germline CDR1 is SGHTA and CDR2 FQGNSA. The CDR3 runs 16 residues. V lost 1 base and J 6 bases, leaving 16 bases between the germline ends. CDR3 sequence (DNA): TGTGCCAGCAGCTTAGTTTTCGGGACTTCTCTCAATGAGCAGTTCTTC. It codes for CASSLVFGTSLNEQFF.

This clone was observed once. The rearrangement uses TRBV28 and TRBJ1-4, with 8 positions matching TRBD1. Germline trimming cut 3 bases from V and 4 bases from J; bases unmatched to any gene: 7. The CDR3 is made up of 16 amino acids. CDR1 and CDR2 from the germline V gene are MDHEN and SYDVKM. The DNA for the CDR3 is TGTGCCAGCAGTTTTCGAGACAGGGGAATTAATGAAAAACTGTTTTTT. This encodes CASSFRDRGINEKLFF.

The chain carries TRBV9 and TRBJ2-3, with D possibly being TRBD1 (6 bases). Trimming took off 0 bases at V and 1 base at J, with 6 bases between the two ends. This CDR3 has 14 amino acids. Germline CDR1 and CDR2: SGDLS and YYNGEE. CDR3 bases: TGTGCCAGCAGCGTAGGACAGGGCACAGATACGCAGTATTTT. Amino acid sequence: CASSVGQGTDTQYF.

V is TRBV3-1 (or the pseudogene TRBV3-2) and J is TRBJ2-3, with D hard to call. Deletions cut 6 bases from V and 5 bases from J, with 9 bases between. Germline CDR1 is LGHDT and CDR2 is YNNKEL (reference sequence). The CDR3 length is 12 residues. The CDR3 is CASRHLGDTQYF. The CDR3 DNA reads TGTGCCAGCAGACATCTGGGAGATACGCAGTATTTT.

The V and J genes are TRBV28 and TRBJ2-7; D unresolved. V was trimmed by 3 bases and J by 3 bases, leaving 9 bases between them. The CDR3 has 13 amino acids. Germline assignment: CDR1 MDHEN and CDR2 SYDVKM. DNA of the CDR3: TGTGCCAGCAGTTTTGCAGGAAACTACGAGCAGTACTTC. Its translation is CASSFAGNYEQYF.

The V and J genes are TRBV5-4 and TRBJ2-1, with 7 bases fitting TRBD2. Germline V gives CDR1 SGHNT, CDR2 YYREEE (reference sequence). The length of the CDR3 is 15 residues. With 4 bases clipped from V and 2 bases from J, the junction kept 6 bases outside the gene matches. The CDR3 DNA sequence: TGTGCCAGCAGCGGACTAGTTGTGGCCTACAATGAGCAGTTCTTC. Residues: CASSGLVVAYNEQFF.

The chain employs TRBV13 and TRBJ2-7; TRBD2 matches at 7 bases. The CDR3 is 18 amino acids. The ends lost 2 bases at V and 5 bases at J; junction bases unmatched: 18. The germline V gene encodes CDR1 PRHDT and CDR2 FYEKMQ (reference sequence). CDR3 nucleotide sequence: TGTGCCAGCAGCTTAACGCCCTTGGGAGGGTGGGCTATTAACGAGCAGTACTTC. Its protein is CASSLTPLGGWAINEQYF.

This chain uses TRBV7-2 with TRBJ2-3, with 12 bases fitting TRBD2. Germline V CDR1 and CDR2: SGHTA, FQGNSA. V lost 6 bases, J lost 9 bases, and 13 bases stayed unmatched. CDR3 length: 16 residues. CDR3 in amino acids: CASSPGLAGPQGTQYF. As DNA, the CDR3 is TGTGCCAGCAGTCCTGGACTAGCGGGACCTCAAGGGACGCAGTATTTT.

The CDR3 region has the DNA TGTGCCAGCAGCTTTTCCGGGACAGCTTCTGGAAACACCATATATTTT. It translates to CASSFSGTASGNTIYF. The chain joins TRBV7-2 to TRBJ1-3, with 7 bases fitting TRBD1. This CDR3 contains 16 residues. The germline CDR1 and CDR2 sequences are SGHTA and FQGNSA. Germline trimming cut 3 bases from V and 1 base from J; bases unmatched to any gene: 6.

The V call is TRBV27, the J call TRBJ2-1; weak D call: TRBD2 (6 bases). Germline V gene data show CDR1 as MNHEY and CDR2 as SMNVEV (reference sequence). The V and J ends lost 3 bases and 0 bases respectively, with 6 bases between them. The CDR3 runs 14 residues. In DNA form, the CDR3 reads TGTGCCAGCAGTTTGACTAGCTCCTACAATGAGCAGTTCTTC. Its translation: CASSLTSSYNEQFF.

The chain links TRBV5-6 to TRBJ2-2; D not resolved. Per the germline V gene, CDR1 is SGHDT and CDR2 is YYEEEE. The CDR3 runs 17 residues. Between the trimmed V and J ends, which lost 4 bases and 0 bases, there was a span of 16 bases. The CDR3 nucleotides are TGTGCCAGCAGCCCCACAGTCATACGGGCGAACACCGGGGAGCTGTTTTTT. Protein product: CASSPTVIRANTGELFF.

Here the CDR3 DNA reads TGCAGTGCTAGAGAAGGGGTCGAGCAGTACTTC. It codes for CSAREGVEQYF. This chain uses TRBV20-1 with TRBJ2-7; tentative D call: TRBD1 (5 bases). Germline V lookup: CDR1 DFQATT, CDR2 SNEGSKA (reference sequence). V lost 0 bases, J lost 6 bases, and 6 bases lay in between. There are 11 residues in the CDR3.

The chain links TRBV9 to TRBJ1-1, with TRBD1 matching over 8 bases. The CDR3 runs 13 residues. Germline V gives CDR1 SGDLS, CDR2 YYNGEE. Losses at the gene ends were 2 bases for V and 7 bases for J; bases not matched to a gene: 4. The CDR3 here is CASSVSGTGEAFF. DNA for the CDR3: TGTGCCAGCAGCGTCTCCGGGACAGGTGAAGCTTTCTTT.

This chain links TRBV11-2 with TRBJ1-1, with D perhaps TRBD1 (5 bases). The V end was cut by 2 bases, the J end by 0 bases, with 13 bases between. The germline gives CDR1 SGHAT, CDR2 FQNNGV. This CDR3 spans 16 amino acids. The CDR3 loop is CASSLSQGVLNTEAFF. CDR3 in DNA: TGTGCCAGCAGCTTATCTCAGGGAGTACTGAACACTGAAGCTTTCTTT.

This chain joins TRBV15 and TRBJ2-1; 9 nucleotides agree with TRBD2. V lost 0 bases, J lost 7 bases, and 7 bases stayed unmatched. CDR3 length equals 16 residues. The germline gives CDR1 LNHNV, CDR2 YYDKDF (reference sequence). In DNA form, the CDR3 reads TGTGCCACCAGCAGAGAGGGAGGGACTAGCAGGAATGAGCAGTTCTTC. The encoded protein is CATSREGGTSRNEQFF.

This sequence joins TRBV27 and TRBJ2-3; unclear D gene. This CDR3 has 14 amino acids. V gave up 4 bases and J gave up 2 bases, with 10 bases separating them. The germline gives CDR1 MNHEY, CDR2 SMNVEV (reference sequence). In DNA, the CDR3 is TGTGCCAGCAGTTATCGGACGGACACAGATACGCAGTATTTT. Residues: CASSYRTDTDTQYF.

The genes are TRBV28 and TRBJ1-2; D is undetermined. CDR3 length: 15 amino acids. CDR1 is MDHEN, CDR2 SYDVKM, per germline. V was clipped by 6 bases and J by 4 bases, with 18 bases between them. The CDR3 DNA sequence: TGTGCCAGCAGCGCCACAGCCCCTACTTTCTATGGCTACACCTTC. Its protein is CASSATAPTFYGYTF.